This T cell receptor (beta chain) derives from a study of T-cell reconstitution after alpha-beta-depleted transplantation in children. CDR1 is SGHRS and CDR2 is YFSETQ in the germline V gene. Trimming took 4 bases from V and 8 from J; bases not matched to a gene: 5. This CDR3 has 15 amino acids. Overall study findings and caveats: Where alpha-beta T cells came from about two months after transplant was reportedly several hundred expanded graft clones.

Unique molecular identifiers were incorporated when the TCRbeta library was constructed. MiXCR, run by TCRdb on the PCR reads, gives a single entry per CDR3 protein. This table holds about 130,000 distinct CDR3 sequences, about a tenth found once. This clonotype was found a few times. Its antigen is not identified. The chain joins TRBV5-1 to TRBJ2-1; 14 nucleotides agree with TRBD2. The sample in question was PBMCs, mostly from graft donor cells, obtained 180 days after TCRalphabeta/CD19-depleted stem cell transplant. The TCR originated in a girl under three years old who had a stem cell transplant for combined immunodeficiency, so the T cells may come from the graft donor. CDR3 in DNA: TGCGCCAGCAGCCCACCGACTAGCGGGGGGGATGAGCAGTTCTTC. Its translation: CASSPPTSGGDEQFF.